The clone carrying this TCR beta chain was seen more than once but under ten times. The DNA is omitted, as the CDR3 cannot be located on it reliably, and the CDR3 follows TCRdb's listing. This sample is part of a study of response to subunit inactivated influenza vaccine. The CDR3 numbers 17 amino acids, ends counted. TCRdb itself ran the RT-PCR reads through MiXCR, one entry per CDR3 protein. The sample records about 520,000 distinct CDR3 sequences, over 9.5% being singletons. The sequences come from PBMCs from blood, collected roughly 46 days after vaccination. The genes are TRBV21-1 and TRBJ2-7; TRBD1 is the table's D call, not checked against the DNA. TRBV21-1 counts as a pseudogene. The origin of this receptor is a man over 45 who received an inactivated influenza vaccine. CDR3 residues: CASSKVSFGGGSDEQYF.